Each of the 18 T cell receptor beta chains below was sequenced from the same sample in a study of T cells in Graves' hyperthyroidism and ophthalmopathy. The investigators amplified TCR beta CDR3 regions from RNA transcripts. TCR CDR3 underwent first-round RT-PCR with the HTBI primer set. TCRdb re-analysed the multiplex PCR reads in MiXCR, keeping a single row per CDR3 protein. The sample gives fewer than 450,000 distinct CDR3 sequences, 17% of which show up once; around a third is in the top ten. Sequencing was performed on blood. The source of these receptors is a woman in her thirties with Graves' hyperthyroidism that later progressed to Graves' ophthalmopathy.

The genes are TRBV7-9 and TRBJ2-7, with 12 bases lining up with TRBD2. CDR3 length: 16 residues. Germline V gene sequence: CDR1 SEHNR, CDR2 FQNEAQ (reference sequence). J lost 4 bases, V lost 5 bases, and 9 bases had no gene match. This CDR3 is CASSPTTGTSGYEQYF. For the CDR3, the DNA is TGTGCCAGCAGCCCAACGACCGGGACTAGCGGGTACGAGCAGTACTTC.

This clonotype appeared a few times. The chain carries TRBV7-9 and TRBJ2-5; D is perhaps TRBD1 or TRBD2 (6 bases each). V lost 3 bases, J lost 7 bases, and 18 bases lay in between. This CDR3 region has 15 residues. CDR1 is SEHNR, CDR2 FQNEAQ, per germline (reference sequence). Written as DNA, the CDR3 is TGTGCCAGCAGCTTTACGGGAGAGGGGGAAGGGACCCAGTACTTC. This codes for CASSFTGEGEGTQYF.

The chain links TRBV13 to TRBJ1-1, with D perhaps matching TRBD1 (6 bases). Germline loops: CDR1 PRHDT, CDR2 FYEKMQ (reference sequence). Trimming removed 4 bases from V and 4 bases from J, with 10 bases in between. The CDR3 has 13 amino acids. As DNA, the CDR3 is TGTGCCAGCAGCTCTAGGGGGGCCACTGAAGCTTTCTTT. It encodes CASSSRGATEAFF.

This clonotype was recorded many times. The chain carries TRBV7-9 and TRBJ2-1, with a weak D call TRBD2 (6 bases). The CDR3 is 18 residues long. Germline loops: CDR1 SEHNR, CDR2 FQNEAQ (reference sequence). Trimming stripped 2 bases from V and 6 bases from J, with 23 bases between. CDR3 DNA sequence: TGTGCCAGCAGCTTACTTCCCCGGGGGTCGAGAGAAGCCAATGAGCAGTTCTTC. As protein: CASSLLPRGSREANEQFF.

This clonotype has ten or more counts. V gene TRBV6-2 or TRBV6-3 combines with J gene TRBJ2-3; D is ambiguous. Germline loops: CDR1 MNHEY, CDR2 SVGEGT. Between the trimmed V and J ends, which lost 2 bases and 5 bases, there was a span of 20 bases. The CDR3 consists of 17 residues. CDR3 in DNA: TGTGCCAGCAGTTACCCAAACCGGGCCCCCCTCGGAGATACGCAGTATTTT. It specifies CASSYPNRAPLGDTQYF.

This clonotype was picked up many times. The chain joins TRBV27 to TRBJ2-3, with D possibly being TRBD2 (5 bases). From germline, CDR1 is MNHEY and CDR2 SMNVEV (reference sequence). Trimming pared 3 bases from V and 4 bases from J, leaving 14 bases between. The CDR3 has 15 amino acids. CDR3: CASSFTDYPPDTQYF. The CDR3 DNA reads TGTGCCAGCAGTTTTACAGACTATCCCCCAGATACGCAGTATTTT.

This clonotype was seen a few times. The germline gene is not matched at one end of the junction; a read error may be the cause. The V and J genes are TRBV12-3 or TRBV12-4 and TRBJ1-1; 8 bases match TRBD1. This CDR3 region has 13 residues. CDR3 nucleotide sequence: TGTGCCGGCACCAGGGGGCTGGACACTGAAGCTTCCTTT. Protein product: CAGTRGLDTEASF.

At least ten counts were recorded for this clonotype. The V call is TRBV20-1, the J call TRBJ1-2; the match to TRBD1 covers 7 bases. This CDR3 has 12 residues. Per the germline V gene, CDR1 is DFQATT and CDR2 is SNEGSKA (reference sequence). With V trimmed by 6 bases and J by 3 bases, 4 bases remained unmatched. The CDR3 sequence: CSAPGQYYGYTF. CDR3 DNA sequence: TGCAGTGCACCGGGACAGTACTATGGCTACACCTTC.

J is TRBJ2-1 and V is TRBV5-4; 14 bases map to TRBD2. V trimming: 4 bases; J trimming: 10 bases; junction bases outside the gene matches: 10. The CDR3 totals 16 residues. Germline CDR1 is SGHNT and CDR2 is YYREEE (reference sequence). The CDR3 here is CASSTGGTSGSREQFF. The DNA for the CDR3 is TGTGCCAGCAGCACCGGAGGGACTAGCGGGAGCAGAGAGCAGTTCTTC.

The chain has TRBV24-1 and TRBJ2-1; no reliable D call. V was clipped by 7 bases and J by 6 bases, with 15 bases between them. Germline V gene lookup returns CDR1 KGHDR and CDR2 SFDVKD. This CDR3 has 14 amino acids. CDR3 protein: CATRESGRINEQFF. Written as DNA, the CDR3 is TGTGCCACCAGGGAGAGTGGACGGATCAATGAGCAGTTCTTC.

On this clonotype: The junction shows a germline mismatch at one end, possibly a read error. This sequence joins TRBV28 and TRBJ2-5; D uncertain. This CDR3 region has 12 residues. The V gene's germline CDR1 is MDHEN and CDR2 SYDVKM. The CDR3 bases are TGTGCCAGCAGTTTGGCATCTGAGAACCAGTACTTC. Its protein product is CASSLASENQYF.

This clonotype was counted ten times or more. The chain combines TRBV28 with TRBJ2-6, with 8 bases identical to TRBD2. The germline CDR1 and CDR2 sequences are MDHEN and SYDVKM. The trim removed 11 bases at V and 4 bases at J, leaving 22 bases unmatched. CDR3 length: 19 amino acids. For the CDR3, the DNA is TGTGCCCACGAATTTGGGATAGCGGGAAAGTTCTCCGGGGCCAACGTCCTGACTTTC. It translates to CAHEFGIAGKFSGANVLTF.

At least ten counts were recorded for this clonotype. This sequence joins TRBV30 and TRBJ1-2, with 7 bases aligning to TRBD1. The CDR3 covers 14 residues. Germline CDR1 reads GTSNPN; CDR2 reads SVGIG (reference sequence). Trimming cost V 8 bases and J 5 bases; bases outside gene matches: 14. For the CDR3, the DNA is TGTGCCGGGAACAGACAGGGTATAGGTTATGGCTACACCTTC. This encodes CAGNRQGIGYGYTF.

This clonotype was seen many times. V usage is TRBV9 and J usage is TRBJ2-7, with D perhaps TRBD1 (6 bases). V lost 3 bases and J lost 1, with 11 bases in between. The CDR3 has 14 amino acids. CDR1 is SGDLS and CDR2 is YYNGEE in the germline V gene. The DNA for the CDR3 is TGTGCCAGCAGCGGTGGGGGCGGTTCCTACGAGCAGTACTTC. Amino acid sequence: CASSGGGGSYEQYF.

The table lists this clonotype with many counts. The CDR3 spells CASSRQQSSEAFF. CDR3 sequence (DNA): TGTGCCAGCAGCAGGCAACAGTCCTCTGAAGCTTTCTTT. The chain joins TRBV5-6 to TRBJ1-1; D is unclear. V gave up 4 bases and J gave up 6 bases, with 13 bases separating them. CDR3 length: 13 residues. Germline V gives CDR1 SGHDT, CDR2 YYEEEE.

About this clonotype: Just one base apart from a much larger clone, this may be a read error. This rearrangement joins TRBV7-9 to TRBJ2-7; 10 bases map to TRBD2. The germline V gene has CDR1 SEHNR and CDR2 FQNEAQ (reference sequence). The CDR3 extends over 15 amino acids. The DNA for the CDR3 is TGTGTCAGCAGCCGTAGCGGGGGGAGCTCCTACGAGCAGTACTTC. It encodes CVSSRSGGSSYEQYF.

V gene TRBV11-2 combines with J gene TRBJ1-1, with unresolved D. The length of the CDR3 is 18 residues. Germline CDR1 SGHAT, CDR2 FQNNGV. The germline V and J ends were trimmed by 5 bases and 0 bases, with 22 bases remaining between them. CDR3 bases: TGTGCCAGCAGCCCCACCGGGTCCCGCGGGATTATGAACACTGAAGCTTTCTTT. Its protein is CASSPTGSRGIMNTEAFF.

The chain recombines TRBV9 with TRBJ1-2; 7 nucleotides align to TRBD1. The CDR3 runs to 15 residues. J was trimmed by 4 bases and V by 3 bases; bases with no gene match: 9. Germline CDR1 is SGDLS and CDR2 is YYNGEE. The CDR3 loop is CASSEKTGMGYGYTF. In DNA form, the CDR3 reads TGTGCCAGCAGCGAAAAGACAGGGATGGGCTATGGCTACACCTTC. Drawing the rest from reference TRBV9 and TRBJ1-2, the complete variable domain is DSGVTQTPKHLITATGQRVTLRCSPRSGDLSVYWYQQSLDQGLQFLIQYYNGEERAKGNILERFSAQQFPDLHSELNLSSLELGDSALYFCASSEKTGMGYGYTFGSGTRLTVV.